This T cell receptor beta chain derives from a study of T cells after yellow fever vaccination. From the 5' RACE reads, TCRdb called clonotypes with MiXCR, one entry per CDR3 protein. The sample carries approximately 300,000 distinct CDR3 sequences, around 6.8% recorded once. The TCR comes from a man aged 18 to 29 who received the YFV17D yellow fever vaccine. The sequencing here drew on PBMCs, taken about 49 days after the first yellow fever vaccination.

The CDR3 loop reads CASTPTVDRFYGYTF. The CDR3, as DNA: TGTGCCAGCACCCCGACTGTGGACAGGTTCTATGGCTACACCTTC. This chain links TRBV2 with TRBJ1-2; 7 bases match TRBD1. The ends lost 7 bases at V and 4 bases at J; junction bases unmatched: 12. CDR3 size: 15 residues. The germline CDR1 and CDR2 sequences are SNHLY and FYNNEI. The whole variable domain, remainder taken from reference TRBV2 and TRBJ1-2, is EPEVTQTPSHQVTQMGQEVILRCVPISNHLYFYWYRQILGQKVEFLVSFYNNEISEKSEIFDDQFSVERPDGSNFTLKIRSTKLEDSAMYFCASTPTVDRFYGYTFGSGTRLTVV.